This T cell receptor beta chain was obtained from a study of T-cell reconstitution after alpha-beta-depleted transplantation in children. Library preparation (for TCRbeta) was performed with unique molecular identifiers. TCRdb used MiXCR to reprocess the PCR reads, holding one entry per CDR3 protein. The sample contains 250,000 to 350,000 distinct CDR3 sequences, more than 8% of which appear only once. This CDR3 spans 16 amino acids. Between the trimmed V and J ends, which lost 3 bases and 4 bases, there was a span of 17 bases. Germline assignment: CDR1 MNHEY and CDR2 SVGAGI. The sample was PBMCs from the stem cell graft donor, taken from the stem cell graft. The chain has TRBV6-5 and TRBJ2-3, with D unclear. The TCR comes from a human donor who donated a stem cell graft to a child with SCID. The CDR3 protein is CASSYSGLAPADTQYF. CDR3 coding DNA: TGTGCCAGCAGTTATTCTGGGTTAGCCCCAGCAGATACGCAGTATTTT.